This T cell receptor beta chain was captured by sequencing in a study of a mutant IDH1 vaccine in newly diagnosed glioma. Study details: The sex distribution of treated patients was about 62% male and roughly 38% female, with a mean age of around 43 years. General observations from the study: Vaccine-induced immune responses were detected in roughly 93% of patients.

Turning to this clone: The antigen remains unidentified.

Time point noted: week 35, safety follow-up. A single vaccine dose contained 300 ug of mutant IDH1 20-mer peptide, and topical imiquimod was used with it. Eight vaccinations went to patients in weeks 1, 3, 5, 7, 11, 15, 19, 23. Looked up from germline, CDR1 is SGHDT and CDR2 is YYEEEE. The V end lost 3 bases, the J end lost 6 bases, and 20 bases lay between the germline ends. CDR3 size: 16 residues. The data were produced by immunoSEQ multiplex PCR, yet TCRdb's version contains in-frame clones alone and is incomplete. The data show over 55,000 clones, with 81% seen just once and roughly 5.3% held by the top ten.

The sequence was obtained from a man between 35 and 55 years old with glioma. The rearrangement uses TRBV5-6 and TRBJ2-3, with D possibly matching TRBD1 (6 bases). Sequencing used PBMCs, obtained from a glioma patient whose treatment included an IDH1 peptide vaccine. The CDR3 region has the DNA TGTGCCAGCAGCTCTTATGTGGGGGCGCGCGTTGATACGCAGTATTTT. Protein product: CASSSYVGARVDTQYF.